The rows below give T cell receptor beta chains drawn from one sample of a study of regulatory T cells in long-lasting Graves disease. TCRdb redid the calling of the multiplex PCR reads with MiXCR, one entry per CDR3 protein. The data contain hundreds of thousands of distinct CDR3 sequences, about 16% of them seen just once; the ten biggest clones take up around 25%. This sample also appeared in a second study, on T cells in Graves' hyperthyroidism and ophthalmopathy.

The specimen was peripheral blood mononuclear cells (PBMCs), collected at new diagnosis, from a patient treated with antithyroid drugs. These receptors were collected from a woman aged 35-60 years with Graves disease. Each CDR3 is given without its conserved first and last residue. D genes are given only for firm matches. Clone size is stated in some rows and not others, as once, few, many or a class when expanded.

v_call,d_call,clone_size,j_call,cdr3_aa
TRBV19,TRBD1,many,TRBJ1-2,ASSITGQGKNGYT
TRBV18,-,many,TRBJ1-1,ASSPLGEEGTEAF
TRBV2,-,many,TRBJ1-1,AGAGFRDTEAF
TRBV28,TRBD1,many,TRBJ2-7,ASSPSGTGGYEQY
TRBV3-1,-,-,TRBJ2-6,ASSKGGGSGANVLT
TRBV12-3/TRBV12-4,-,many,TRBJ1-1,ASSFGRNTEAF
TRBV18,-,-,TRBJ2-1,ASSQSDEQF
TRBV7-9,TRBD2,many,TRBJ2-3,ASRLGSGGATDTQY
TRBV29-1,-,-,TRBJ2-2,SVAASVVGELF
TRBV3-1,-,many,TRBJ2-3,ASSHTDGGPDTQY
TRBV7-3,TRBD2,few,TRBJ2-3,ASSRNSGGLTDTQY
TRBV20-1,-,-,TRBJ1-2,SAQEGVGYT